The rows below give T cell receptor beta chains drawn from one sample of a study of blood T cell repertoires in COVID-19. Assay used: immunoSEQ multiplex PCR; TCRdb lists only in-frame clones, some missing. This table has 650,000 to 800,000 clones, around 90% appearing once. What was sequenced was peripheral blood. These receptors were taken from a young woman with acute or convalescent COVID-19. Both conserved end residues are part of each CDR3. The D gene is left open where the match is weak. Clone size is stated in some rows and not others, as once, few, many or a class when expanded.

V gene: TRBV7-9; clone size: once; J gene: TRBJ2-7; D gene: TRBD1; CDR3 DNA: TGTGCCAGCAGCGTAGGACAGGGGGTTTACGAGCAGTACTTC; CDR3 protein: CASSVGQGVYEQYF
V gene: TRBV7-7; clone size: few; J gene: TRBJ1-2; D gene: TRBD1; CDR3 DNA: TGTGCCAGCACCGAACCACAGGGGGTAGAGGATGGCTACACCTTC; CDR3 protein: CASTEPQGVEDGYTF
V gene: TRBV5-1; clone size: .; J gene: TRBJ2-3; D gene: .; CDR3 DNA: TGCGCCAGCAGCTTGGGGCATCTCACAGATACGCAGTATTTT; CDR3 protein: CASSLGHLTDTQYF
V gene: TRBV2; clone size: few; J gene: TRBJ2-2; D gene: .; CDR3 DNA: TGTGCCAGCAGTGAGCAGGCCGGGGAGCTGTTTTTT; CDR3 protein: CASSEQAGELFF
V gene: TRBV18; clone size: .; J gene: TRBJ2-2; D gene: .; CDR3 DNA: TGTGCCAGCTCACCGTCCAGTGGTACCGGGGAGCTGTTTTTT; CDR3 protein: CASSPSSGTGELFF
V gene: TRBV7-2; clone size: .; J gene: TRBJ2-1; D gene: .; CDR3 DNA: TGTGCCAGCAGCTTAGCGAGTTTGAGCTCCTACAATGAGCAGTTCTTC; CDR3 protein: CASSLASLSSYNEQFF
V gene: TRBV18; clone size: .; J gene: TRBJ2-1; D gene: .; CDR3 DNA: TGTGCCAGCTCACCACCGATCGGACAGTCCCACATGGGGCAGTTCTTC; CDR3 protein: CASSPPIGQSHMGQFF
V gene: TRBV4-3; clone size: .; J gene: TRBJ1-1; D gene: .; CDR3 DNA: TGCGCCAGCAGCCTCAAAGAGTACACTGAAGCTTTCTTT; CDR3 protein: CASSLKEYTEAFF
V gene: TRBV9; clone size: .; J gene: TRBJ1-2; D gene: TRBD1; CDR3 DNA: TGTGCCAGCAGCGTAGAGTGGGGGACAGGGTATGGCTACACCTTC; CDR3 protein: CASSVEWGTGYGYTF
V gene: TRBV30; clone size: .; J gene: TRBJ1-2; D gene: .; CDR3 DNA: TGTGCCTGGAGTGGCCTAGTCAACTATGGCTACACCTTC; CDR3 protein: CAWSGLVNYGYTF
V gene: TRBV30; clone size: .; J gene: TRBJ1-1; D gene: .; CDR3 DNA: TGTGCCTGGAGCCCCGGACACACCAACACTGAAGCTTTCTTT; CDR3 protein: CAWSPGHTNTEAFF
V gene: TRBV5-6; clone size: once; J gene: TRBJ2-7; D gene: .; CDR3 DNA: TGTGCCAGCAGCCAGGGGTCGTACGAGCAGTACTTC; CDR3 protein: CASSQGSYEQYF
V gene: TRBV5-5; clone size: once; J gene: TRBJ2-7; D gene: TRBD1; CDR3 DNA: TGTGCCAGCAGCGCACCGGGACAGGGTGCCTACGAGCAGTACTTC; CDR3 protein: CASSAPGQGAYEQYF
V gene: TRBV9; clone size: .; J gene: TRBJ2-2; D gene: .; CDR3 DNA: TGTGCCAGCAGCGTAGCTACGGGGGACACCGGGGAGCTGTTTTTT; CDR3 protein: CASSVATGDTGELFF
V gene: TRBV5-6; clone size: .; J gene: TRBJ2-1; D gene: .; CDR3 DNA: TGTGCCAGCAGCCCGCCTCGGGTCGGTGAGCAGTTCTTC; CDR3 protein: CASSPPRVGEQFF
V gene: TRBV6-5; clone size: .; J gene: TRBJ1-2; D gene: .; CDR3 DNA: TGTGCCAGCAGTCCACCCGGACAGCCCTACACCTTC; CDR3 protein: CASSPPGQPYTF
V gene: TRBV20-1; clone size: .; J gene: TRBJ2-7; D gene: TRBD2; CDR3 DNA: TGCAGTGCTAGTAAAGGACTAGCGGGGGGAGAAGGCGAGCAGTACTTC; CDR3 protein: CSASKGLAGGEGEQYF
V gene: TRBV6-5; clone size: .; J gene: TRBJ1-1; D gene: TRBD1; CDR3 DNA: TGTGCCAGCAGCCTTCGGACAGGGCCCAACACTGAAGCTTTCTTT; CDR3 protein: CASSLRTGPNTEAFF
V gene: TRBV6-2/TRBV6-3; clone size: .; J gene: TRBJ1-2; D gene: .; CDR3 DNA: TGTGCCAGCAGTTACAGGCAGGCTTGGAGGGGTGGCTACACCTTC; CDR3 protein: CASSYRQAWRGGYTF
V gene: TRBV11-3; clone size: .; J gene: TRBJ2-1; D gene: TRBD1; CDR3 DNA: TGTGCCAGCAGCCAATCGGACAGGGAGAGGCAGTTCTTC; CDR3 protein: CASSQSDRERQFF
V gene: TRBV6-1; clone size: .; J gene: TRBJ1-6; D gene: TRBD1; CDR3 DNA: TGTGCCAGCAGCTATTCGAAAGGACAGGGTTCACCCCTCCACTTT; CDR3 protein: CASSYSKGQGSPLHF
V gene: TRBV11-2; clone size: .; J gene: TRBJ1-3; D gene: .; CDR3 DNA: TGTGCCAGCAGCTTAGAGGGTCCAGGGGAATATTCTGGAAACACCATATATTTT; CDR3 protein: CASSLEGPGEYSGNTIYF
V gene: TRBV5-5; clone size: .; J gene: TRBJ1-6; D gene: TRBD1; CDR3 DNA: TGTGCCAGCAGCTTCCGGAGGCAGGGGGACTTATGGGGACCCCTCCACTTT; CDR3 protein: CASSFRRQGDLWGPLHF
V gene: TRBV2; clone size: .; J gene: TRBJ1-6; D gene: .; CDR3 DNA: TGTGCCAGCAAAGACAGGCAGAATTCACCCCTCCACTTT; CDR3 protein: CASKDRQNSPLHF
V gene: TRBV24-1; clone size: .; J gene: TRBJ1-3; D gene: .; CDR3 DNA: TGTGCCACCAGCCGAGCTGGCACCATATATTTT; CDR3 protein: CATSRAGTIYF
V gene: TRBV10-3; clone size: few; J gene: TRBJ1-3; D gene: TRBD1; CDR3 DNA: TGTGCCATCAGTCGACAGGGGCGGGCTGGAAACACCATATATTTT; CDR3 protein: CAISRQGRAGNTIYF
V gene: TRBV3-1/TRBV3-2; clone size: .; J gene: TRBJ2-3; D gene: TRBD2; CDR3 DNA: TGTGCCAGCAGCCAAGATGGGCTAGCGGGTGCTAGCACAGATACGCAGTATTTT; CDR3 protein: CASSQDGLAGASTDTQYF
V gene: TRBV5-4; clone size: .; J gene: TRBJ2-1; D gene: .; CDR3 DNA: TGTGCCAGCAGCCCTGACAGCCACCTTTACAATGAGCAGTTCTTC; CDR3 protein: CASSPDSHLYNEQFF
V gene: TRBV27; clone size: once; J gene: TRBJ2-3; D gene: TRBD2; CDR3 DNA: TGTGCCAGCAGTTTCGCGGGGGGGCCCACAGATACGCAGTATTTT; CDR3 protein: CASSFAGGPTDTQYF
V gene: TRBV7-9; clone size: .; J gene: TRBJ1-5; D gene: .; CDR3 DNA: TGTGCCAGCAGCTCCAGACAGGCCAATCAGCCCCAGCATTTT; CDR3 protein: CASSSRQANQPQHF
V gene: TRBV6-5; clone size: few; J gene: TRBJ1-1; D gene: TRBD1; CDR3 DNA: TGTGCCAGCGCGGGGACAGAAAACACTGAAGCTTTCTTT; CDR3 protein: CASAGTENTEAFF
V gene: TRBV2; clone size: .; J gene: TRBJ1-1; D gene: .; CDR3 DNA: TGTGCCAGCAGTGACCCAGAAGCTTTCTTT; CDR3 protein: CASSDPEAFF
V gene: TRBV9; clone size: .; J gene: TRBJ2-2; D gene: .; CDR3 DNA: TGTGCCAGCAGCGAACCCGGGACACCGAACACCGGGGAGCTGTTTTTT; CDR3 protein: CASSEPGTPNTGELFF
V gene: TRBV29-1; clone size: .; J gene: TRBJ2-5; D gene: TRBD1; CDR3 DNA: TGCAGCGTTTCCCCCGGGACAGGGGTAGAGACCCAGTACTTC; CDR3 protein: CSVSPGTGVETQYF
V gene: TRBV7-3; clone size: once; J gene: TRBJ2-3; D gene: TRBD2; CDR3 DNA: TGTGCCAGCAGCTTAACCGAAACTAGCGGGGTGGGGGATACGCAGTATTTT; CDR3 protein: CASSLTETSGVGDTQYF
V gene: TRBV4-3; clone size: once; J gene: TRBJ2-7; D gene: .; CDR3 DNA: TGCGCCAGCAGCCAAGGCCGTATTAGCGAGCAGTACTTC; CDR3 protein: CASSQGRISEQYF
V gene: TRBV6-5; clone size: .; J gene: TRBJ1-1; D gene: .; CDR3 DNA: TGTGCCAGCAGTCAGGGTTCTCCAGATGAAGCTTTCTTT; CDR3 protein: CASSQGSPDEAFF
V gene: TRBV2; clone size: .; J gene: TRBJ1-2; D gene: .; CDR3 DNA: TGTGCCAGCAGTGTGGGAGGCGCCTATGGCTACACCTTC; CDR3 protein: CASSVGGAYGYTF
V gene: TRBV7-6; clone size: .; J gene: TRBJ1-1; D gene: .; CDR3 DNA: TGTGCCAGCAGCTTAGGCGGGGGCACTGAAGCTTTCTTT; CDR3 protein: CASSLGGGTEAFF
V gene: TRBV5-4; clone size: .; J gene: TRBJ2-3; D gene: .; CDR3 DNA: TGTGCCAGCAGCGTCGAGCTTCAGGGGGATACGCAGTATTTT; CDR3 protein: CASSVELQGDTQYF
V gene: TRBV5-1; clone size: once; J gene: TRBJ1-2; D gene: TRBD1; CDR3 DNA: TGCGCCAGCAGTCGTAGGGACAGCCTCTATGGCTACACCTTC; CDR3 protein: CASSRRDSLYGYTF
V gene: TRBV6-2/TRBV6-3; clone size: .; J gene: TRBJ2-3; D gene: TRBD1; CDR3 DNA: TGTGCCAGCAGTTACCTCGGTACAGGGGTTGGCACAGATACGCAGTATTTT; CDR3 protein: CASSYLGTGVGTDTQYF